What follows describes a single T cell receptor (beta chain). The sample belongs to a study of blood T cell repertoires in COVID-19. TCRdb keeps only in-frame clones here, not all; method: immunoSEQ multiplex PCR. Of 25,000 to 30,000 clones in the sample, approximately 90% were seen once. The junction had 7 bases not matched to a gene; V was cut back by 4 bases and J by 12 bases. The length of the CDR3 is 15 residues. Germline V gene data show CDR1 as SEHNR and CDR2 as FQNEAQ (reference sequence). The chain is built from TRBV7-9 and TRBJ2-6, with 12 bases lining up with TRBD2. Sequenced sample: peripheral blood. The receptor was derived from a man between 45 and 60 years old with active COVID-19. This CDR3 reads CASSSDTSGRIVLTF. CDR3 bases: TGTGCCAGCAGCTCCGATACTAGCGGGAGGATCGTCCTGACTTTC.